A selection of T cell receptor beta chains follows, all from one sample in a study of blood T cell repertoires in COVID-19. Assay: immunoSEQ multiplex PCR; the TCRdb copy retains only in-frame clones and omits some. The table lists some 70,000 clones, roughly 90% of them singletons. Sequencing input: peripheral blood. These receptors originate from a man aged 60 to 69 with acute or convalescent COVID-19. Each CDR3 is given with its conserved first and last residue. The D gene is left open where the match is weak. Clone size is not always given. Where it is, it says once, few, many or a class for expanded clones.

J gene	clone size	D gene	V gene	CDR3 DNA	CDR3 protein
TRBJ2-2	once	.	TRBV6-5	TGTGCCAGCAGCTTCCTTGCGGGGTACACCGGGGAGCTGTTTTTT	CASSFLAGYTGELFF
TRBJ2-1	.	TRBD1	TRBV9	TGTGCCAGCAGCGTAAGGGGACAGGGTTCCGAGCAGTTCTTC	CASSVRGQGSEQFF
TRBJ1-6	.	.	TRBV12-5	TGTGCTAGTGGTTTGGTACTGGGGATGGGGGGTGGTAATTCACCCCTCCACTTT	CASGLVLGMGGGNSPLHF
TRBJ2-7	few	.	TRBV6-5	TGTGCCATCCGTGGGGCCAGTAACGACGAGCAGTACTTC	CAIRGASNDEQYF
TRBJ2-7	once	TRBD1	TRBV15	TGTGCCACCAGCAGAGATTTCAGGACAGGGGACGACGAGCAGTACTTC	CATSRDFRTGDDEQYF
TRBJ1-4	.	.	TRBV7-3	TGTGCCAGCAGCTTAACGGGGCAGACTAATGAAAAACTGTTTTTT	CASSLTGQTNEKLFF
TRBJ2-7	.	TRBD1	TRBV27	TGTGCCAGCAGCGTCCGCCCAGGGGGCTACGAGCAGTACTTC	CASSVRPGGYEQYF
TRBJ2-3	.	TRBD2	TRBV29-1	TGCAGCGTTGACAGCGGGGCGGGAGTGCTAAATACGCAGTATTTT	CSVDSGAGVLNTQYF
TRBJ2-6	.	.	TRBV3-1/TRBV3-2	TGTGCCAGCAGCCAAGACGGCTCTGGGGCCAACGTCCTGACTTTC	CASSQDGSGANVLTF
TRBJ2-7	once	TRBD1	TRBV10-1	TGCGCCAGCAGTGGATCAGGGGGCTACGAGCAGTACTTC	CASSGSGGYEQYF
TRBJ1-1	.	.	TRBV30	TGTGCCTGGATGAGAACTTACACTGAAGCTTTCTTT	CAWMRTYTEAFF
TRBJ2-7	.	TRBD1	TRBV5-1	TGCGCCAGCAGCCCCGGGACAGATCTAACCTACGAGCAGTACTTC	CASSPGTDLTYEQYF
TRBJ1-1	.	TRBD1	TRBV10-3	TGTGCCATCATAATATCAGGGGGCCGTCCGAACACTGAAGCTTTCTTT	CAIIISGGRPNTEAFF
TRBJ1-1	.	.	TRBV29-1	TGCAGCGTTCAGGCCCAACAAGTGAACACTGAAGCTTTCTTT	CSVQAQQVNTEAFF
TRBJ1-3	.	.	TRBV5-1	TGCGCCAGCAGCTTGGTGGACAAGAGCTCTGGAAACACCATATATTTT	CASSLVDKSSGNTIYF
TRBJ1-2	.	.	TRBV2	TGTGCCAGCAGGGGAGCTAACTATGGCTACACCTTC	CASRGANYGYTF
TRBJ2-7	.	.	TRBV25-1	TGTGCCAGCAGTGGAAGCCAGTGGGGGGGCCCCTACGAGCAGTACTTC	CASSGSQWGGPYEQYF
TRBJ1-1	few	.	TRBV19	TGTGCCAGTAGTATTCAGGTGGACACTGAAGCTTTCTTT	CASSIQVDTEAFF
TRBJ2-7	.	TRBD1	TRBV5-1	TGCGCCAGCAGTCTAACTCCGGGACAGGGGTCCGAGCAGTACTTC	CASSLTPGQGSEQYF
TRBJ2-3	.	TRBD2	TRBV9	TGTGCCAGCAGCGTAGTGGCTAGCGGGAGGGCCGGCACAGATACGCAGTATTTT	CASSVVASGRAGTDTQYF
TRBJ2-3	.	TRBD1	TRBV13	TGTGCCAGCAGCGACAGGGTTAGAAGAGATACGCAGTATTTT	CASSDRVRRDTQYF
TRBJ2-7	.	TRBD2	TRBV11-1	TGTGCCAGCGGAGCGGGGGGGACTTCCTACGAGCAGTACTTC	CASGAGGTSYEQYF
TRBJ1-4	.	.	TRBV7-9	TGTGCCAGCAGCGTCTCGTCGGGGGGGCTCCTTAATGAAAAACTGTTTTTT	CASSVSSGGLLNEKLFF
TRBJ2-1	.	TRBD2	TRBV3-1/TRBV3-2	TGTGCCAGCAGCCCTGGTCCAGGGAGGGAGTTCTTC	CASSPGPGREFF
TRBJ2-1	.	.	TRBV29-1	TGCAGCGTTGTCGGCGGTTCCTACAATGAGCAGTTCTTC	CSVVGGSYNEQFF
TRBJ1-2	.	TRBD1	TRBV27	TGTGCCAGCAGTTTGGGACAGGGGACCTATGGCTACACCTTC	CASSLGQGTYGYTF
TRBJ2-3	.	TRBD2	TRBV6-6	TGTGCCAGCAGTCGGACTAGCGGGGCAGCCCGCCGCACAGATACGCAGTATTTT	CASSRTSGAARRTDTQYF
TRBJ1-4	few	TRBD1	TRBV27	TGTGCCAGCAGTCCCCAGGGGGGTGGGGAAAAACTGTTTTTT	CASSPQGGGEKLFF
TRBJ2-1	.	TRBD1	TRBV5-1	TGCGCCAGCAGCTTGACCTGGGACAGGGAAGTTCTCTTC	CASSLTWDREVLF
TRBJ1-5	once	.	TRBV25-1	TGTGCCAGCAGTGACAGGGGATGGAATCAGCCCCAGCATTTT	CASSDRGWNQPQHF
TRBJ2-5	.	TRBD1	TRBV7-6	TGTGCCAGCAGCGCCCCGGGGGACAGGGTCCAAGAGACCCAGTACTTC	CASSAPGDRVQETQYF
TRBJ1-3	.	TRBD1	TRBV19	TGTGCCAGTAGTATACGACCGGTCCGTTTGGGACAGGAAACCTCTGGAAACACCATATATTTT	CASSIRPVRLGQETSGNTIYF
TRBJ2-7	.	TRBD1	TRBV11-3	TGTGCCAGCAGCCGGGGACAGATGATCTACGAGCAGTACTTC	CASSRGQMIYEQYF
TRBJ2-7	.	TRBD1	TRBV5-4	TGTGCCAGCAGCTTGGGTATGCAGGGGGTATACGAGCAGTACTTC	CASSLGMQGVYEQYF
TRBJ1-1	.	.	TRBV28	TGTGCCAGCAGTGTACTCAGGGGATCGGGCACTGAAGCTTTCTTT	CASSVLRGSGTEAFF
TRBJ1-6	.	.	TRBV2	TGTGCCAGCAGTCCTCTAGGGGCAGGTAATTCACCCCTCCACTTT	CASSPLGAGNSPLHF
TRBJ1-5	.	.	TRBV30	TGTGCCTGGAGTGACGCGAGTGGCAATCAGCCCCAGCATTTT	CAWSDASGNQPQHF